This note documents a single T cell receptor beta chain sequence. This clone was counted once. No antigen is known for it. Base quality data are lacking; no much larger clone is found one base away. To sequence the TCRbeta CDR3 region, genomic DNA was isolated from the sorted cells. The immunoSEQ Assay was used for sequencing of TCRbeta CDR3 regions. Held by TCRdb, this immuneACCESS table contains in-frame sequences only and omits some clones. Under half of the omission traces to an unresolved V gene where checked; the cause of the rest is unknown. This sample is represented by roughly 90,000 clones; roughly nine tenths of them were singletons. The ten largest clones represent about 8.7% of the sample. The entry originates in a study of OX40 agonist ivuxolimab in advanced cancers. For the wider study: Ivuxolimab was a fully human IgG2 agonistic monoclonal antibody targeting the costimulatory receptor OX40 (CD134). In the dose-escalation cohort, approximately 80% of patients were male, and the mean age was 60 years with a range of roughly 20 to 79. Among the approximately 54 dose-escalation patients, some 20 had hepatocellular carcinoma, roughly 15 melanoma, 9 renal cell carcinoma and 9 head and neck cancer. Intravenous ivuxolimab was administered to patients every 2 weeks at six dose levels: 0.01, 0.1, 0.3, 1.5, 3 and 10 mg/kg. Peripheral TCRbeta sequencing was intended to test whether TCR sequence diversity was altered and clonal T-cell expansion was caused by ivuxolimab. Partial responses were achieved by three dose-escalation patients, of whom one had hepatocellular carcinoma and two had cutaneous melanoma. The paper reports the monotherapy dose-escalation portion (N ≈ 50 patients) of the phase I ivuxolimab trial. Prior anti-PD-1, anti-PD-L1 or anti-CTLA-4 therapy was permitted, and 30% to 50% of dose-escalation patients had received checkpoint inhibitors.

The trial excluded patients who had a history of autoimmune disease or were on systemic immunosuppression. Peripheral blood for TCR sequencing was collected from all dose cohorts at baseline, on cycle 4 day 1, and on cycle 7 day 1. The samples were drawn from a first-in-human, open-label, multicenter phase I dose-escalation trial of ivuxolimab. The trial enrolled adults with locally advanced or metastatic head and neck squamous cell, hepatocellular, melanoma or renal cell carcinoma. CD4+ and CD8+ T cells were sorted separately from peripheral blood before TCR sequencing. General conclusions and limits of the study: Low levels of normalized T-cell clonal expansion were also seen in some patients who did not respond. In the 0.1-3.0 mg/kg groups, partial responders had among the lowest normalized peripheral clonal expansion, particularly in CD8+ T cells. On average, CD8+ T cells showed more expanded clones than CD4+ T cells after ivuxolimab. Clonal expansion of both CD4+ and CD8+ blood T cells was observed from baseline to week 6 at doses 0.1 to 3.0 mg/kg. Which antigens the clonally expanded peripheral T cells were specific for was not determined.

CDR3 length: 16 amino acids, cysteine to phenylalanine. Left in the record is the CDR3 DNA by itself, 48 bases read in frame from the first base. Looking up the germline V gene (reference sequence) yields CDR1 MNHNY and CDR2 SVGAGI. V is cut back by 4 bases and J by 5 bases, with 12 bases in the junction unmatched. The sample was CD4+ or CD8+ T cells sorted from blood, taken in a trial of the OX40 agonist ivuxolimab. Recombination connected TRBV6-6 to TRBJ2-7; 9 bases in between match TRBD2. The origin of this receptor is an adult with an advanced solid tumor such as melanoma, head and neck, liver or kidney cancer. The CDR3 is CASSSLRPAGGDEQYF. DNA sequence: TGTGCCAGCAGTTCCCTCCGACCGGCGGGGGGGGACGAGCAGTACTTC.